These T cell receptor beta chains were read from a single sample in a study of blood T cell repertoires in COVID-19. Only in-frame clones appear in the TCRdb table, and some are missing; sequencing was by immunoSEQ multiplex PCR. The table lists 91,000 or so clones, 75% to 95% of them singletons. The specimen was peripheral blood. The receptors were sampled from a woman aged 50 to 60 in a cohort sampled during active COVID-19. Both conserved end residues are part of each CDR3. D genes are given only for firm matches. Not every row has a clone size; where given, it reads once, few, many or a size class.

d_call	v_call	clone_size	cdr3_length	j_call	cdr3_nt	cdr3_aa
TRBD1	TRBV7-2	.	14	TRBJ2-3	TGTGCCAGCAGCTTAGAGGGGGCCACAGATACGCAGTATTTT	CASSLEGATDTQYF
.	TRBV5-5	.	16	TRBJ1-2	TGTGCCAGCAGCTTGGGATATTCCGAGCCCCTGTGGGGCTACACCTTC	CASSLGYSEPLWGYTF
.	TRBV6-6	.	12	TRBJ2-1	TGTGCCAGCAGTTATAACTACAATGAGCAGTTCTTC	CASSYNYNEQFF
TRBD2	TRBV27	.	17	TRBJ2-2	TGTGCCAGCAGTCCGATTATTGGCGGGGGGGACACCGGGGAGCTGTTTTTT	CASSPIIGGGDTGELFF
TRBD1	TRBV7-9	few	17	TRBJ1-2	TGTGCCAGCAGCCCCTTAAGCCGGGACAGATCACTTTATGGCTACACCTTC	CASSPLSRDRSLYGYTF
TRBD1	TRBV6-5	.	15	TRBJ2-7	TGTGCCAGCACCGACCGTCGGACAGGGGCGGGCGAGCAGTACTTC	CASTDRRTGAGEQYF
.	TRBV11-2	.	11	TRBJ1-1	TGTGCCAGCAGCCGCTCTGGGGAGGCTTTCTTT	CASSRSGEAFF
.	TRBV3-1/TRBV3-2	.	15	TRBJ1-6	TGTGCCAGCAGCCTTCTTGCTCCAGGGAATTCACCCCTCCACTTT	CASSLLAPGNSPLHF
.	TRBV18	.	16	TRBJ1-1	TGTGCCAGCTCCCAACAGGGTGGTGGGGCAAACACTGAAGCTTTCTTT	CASSQQGGGANTEAFF
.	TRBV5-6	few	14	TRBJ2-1	TGTGCCAGCGAAACTTCAGGGTTCTACAATGAGCAGTTCTTC	CASETSGFYNEQFF
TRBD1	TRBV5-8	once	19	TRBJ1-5	TGTGCCAGCAGCTTATTAACAGGGGTCCGTAAAGCCAGAAATCAGCCCCAGCATTTT	CASSLLTGVRKARNQPQHF
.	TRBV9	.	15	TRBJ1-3	TGTGCCAGCAGCTCCCGCCTTGGAGCTGGAAACACCATATATTTT	CASSSRLGAGNTIYF
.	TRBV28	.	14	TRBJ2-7	TGTGCCAGCACTTTGGGAGCGAGATTCTACGAGCAGTACTTC	CASTLGARFYEQYF
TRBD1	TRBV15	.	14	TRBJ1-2	TGTGCCACCAGCAGGGACAGGGGGTATTATGGCTACACCTTC	CATSRDRGYYGYTF
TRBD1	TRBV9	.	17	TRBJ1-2	TGTGCCAGCAGCGAACCAGAAACCGGACAGGGAACCTATGGCTACACCTTC	CASSEPETGQGTYGYTF
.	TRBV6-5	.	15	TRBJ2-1	TGTGCCAGCAGTTCCGCCCTAGACTCCTCCAATGAGCAGTTCTTC	CASSSALDSSNEQFF
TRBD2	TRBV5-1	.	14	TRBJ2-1	TGCGCCAGCAGCCAGAGCGGGACTCTCAATGAGCAGTTCTTC	CASSQSGTLNEQFF